The 13 T cell receptor beta chains given below trace back to one sample, sequenced in a study of OX40 agonist ivuxolimab in advanced cancers. Generated by immunoSEQ multiplex PCR, the TCRdb table keeps only in-frame clones and is missing some. Among roughly 120,000 clones listed, approximately 89% were seen once. The sequencing here drew on CD4+ or CD8+ T cells sorted from blood, taken in a trial of the OX40 agonist ivuxolimab. Every receptor here comes from an adult with an advanced solid tumor such as melanoma, head and neck, liver or kidney cancer.

This chain connects TRBV18 to TRBJ2-3, with 11 bases identical to TRBD2. Trimming took 3 bases from V and 0 from J; bases not matched to a gene: 8. The germline gives CDR1 KGHSH, CDR2 LQKENI. CDR3 length: 18 amino acids. The CDR3 is CASSPFGGTSGSTDTQYF. For the CDR3, the DNA is TGTGCCAGCTCACCTTTCGGAGGGACTAGCGGTAGCACAGATACGCAGTATTTT.

This rearrangement joins TRBV18 to TRBJ1-4; D might be TRBD1 (6 bases). Germline V gene sequence: CDR1 KGHSH, CDR2 LQKENI. This CDR3 region has 14 residues. Deletions cut 2 bases from V and 4 bases from J, with 8 bases between. CDR3 sequence: CASSPGQHNEKLFF. CDR3 DNA sequence: TGTGCCAGCTCACCAGGACAGCATAATGAAAAACTGTTTTTT.

The chain is built from TRBV15 and TRBJ1-2; tentative D call: TRBD1 (6 bases). This CDR3 has 13 amino acids. Germline V lookup: CDR1 LNHNV, CDR2 YYDKDF (reference sequence). V was trimmed by 5 bases and J by 2 bases, leaving 9 bases between them. The CDR3 DNA reads TGTGCCACCAGCGGGGGCCGAAACTATGGCTACACCTTC. The encoded protein is CATSGGRNYGYTF.

This chain uses TRBV5-1 with TRBJ2-2; a weak D match, TRBD2 (6 bases). V was clipped by 0 bases and J by 7 bases, with 13 bases between them. Per germline, CDR1 SGHRS and CDR2 YFSETQ. The CDR3 length is 15 residues. Here the CDR3 DNA reads TGCGCCAGCAGCTTGGAAATGGCGGGGAGCGGGGAGCTGTTTTTT. It codes for CASSLEMAGSGELFF.

As for this clone: The sample has other DNA sequences that encode this CDR3 too. The chain employs TRBV7-3 and TRBJ1-1; TRBD1 might be the D (5 bases). The germline V gene has CDR1 SGHTA and CDR2 FQGTGA. Between the trimmed V and J ends, which lost 5 bases and 5 bases, there was a span of 12 bases. The CDR3 extends over 13 amino acids. The CDR3 DNA is TGTGCCAGCAGCCCCGCCGGGGGGACTGAAGCTTTCTTT. It translates to CASSPAGGTEAFF.

CDR3 coding DNA: TGTGCCAGCAGTTACGAAGGGGTGTATGGCTACACCTTC. Protein product: CASSYEGVYGYTF. This rearrangement joins TRBV6-6 to TRBJ1-2; D might be TRBD1 (5 bases). CDR1 is MNHNY and CDR2 is SVGAGI in the germline V gene (reference sequence). With 2 bases removed from V and 5 bases from J, the gap between germline ends came to 9 bases. This CDR3 spans 13 amino acids.

The genes are TRBV9 and TRBJ1-2; tentative D call: TRBD1 (5 bases). The V gene's germline CDR1 is SGDLS and CDR2 YYNGEE. V shed 0 bases and J shed 4 bases, with 10 bases lying between them. This CDR3 comprises 14 residues. CDR3 sequence: CASSVGRGAYGYTF. CDR3 bases: TGTGCCAGCAGCGTAGGACGAGGGGCCTATGGCTACACCTTC.

This clone came up a few times. V gene TRBV10-3 combines with J gene TRBJ2-1; 9 nucleotides agree with TRBD2. CDR3 length equals 15 residues. CDR1 is ENHRY and CDR2 is SYGVKD in the germline V gene. V dropped 6 bases and J dropped 4; count of bases not matched to a gene: 7. The DNA of the CDR3 is TGTGCCATCAGCGTTAGCGGGGGACTTTACAATGAGCAGTTCTTC. Residues: CAISVSGGLYNEQFF.

In this sample, this clone turned up once. This chain links TRBV7-9 with TRBJ2-3, with D unclear. The germline gives CDR1 SEHNR, CDR2 FQNEAQ (reference sequence). The V and J ends lost 5 bases and 6 bases respectively, with 15 bases between them. The CDR3 loop spans 14 amino acids. The CDR3 protein is CASSNQGPRDTQYF. Written as DNA, the CDR3 is TGTGCCAGCAGCAACCAAGGACCCCGGGATACGCAGTATTTT.

This chain joins TRBV19 and TRBJ1-1; D gene ambiguous. V dropped 7 bases and J dropped 5 bases, with 14 bases sitting between them. CDR1 is LNHDA and CDR2 is SQIVND in the germline V gene (reference sequence). This CDR3 contains 13 residues. CDR3 sequence reads: CASKVKAWTEAFF. The CDR3 DNA sequence: TGTGCCAGTAAGGTAAAGGCCTGGACTGAAGCTTTCTTT. Combining the CDR3 with reference TRBV19 and TRBJ1-1 gives the whole variable domain DGGITQSPKYLFRKEGQNVTLSCEQNLNHDAMYWYRQDPGQGLRLIYYSQIVNDFQKGDIAEGYSVSREKKESFPLTVTSAQKNPTAFYLCASKVKAWTEAFFGQGTRLTVV.

This clone was counted a few times. This chain joins TRBV13 and TRBJ2-7, with a tentative D call TRBD2 (6 bases). Germline CDR1 reads PRHDT; CDR2 reads FYEKMQ (reference sequence). This CDR3 region has 14 residues. The V and J ends lost 5 bases and 6 bases respectively, with 17 bases between them. CDR3: CASSRTSGVGEQYF. DNA of the CDR3: TGTGCCAGCAGCCGCACCTCGGGGGTTGGCGAGCAGTACTTC. Complete variable domain (other parts from reference TRBV13 and TRBJ2-7): AAGVIQSPRHLIKEKRETATLKCYPIPRHDTVYWYQQGPGQDPQFLISFYEKMQSDKGSIPDRFSAQQFSDYHSELNMSSLELGDSALYFCASSRTSGVGEQYFGPGTRLTVT.

CDR3 coding DNA: TGTGCCACCAGCAGGGGCGGTAGGCCGAACACTGAAGCTTTCTTT. Residues: CATSRGGRPNTEAFF. The gene calls are TRBV15 and TRBJ1-1; unclear D gene. V lost 3 bases and J 1 base, leaving 12 bases between the germline ends. Germline values: CDR1 LNHNV, CDR2 YYDKDF (reference sequence). This CDR3 has 15 residues.

This rearrangement joins TRBV7-3 to TRBJ2-2, with D hard to call. V lost 0 bases, J lost 4 bases, and 6 bases lay in between. CDR3 length equals 14 residues. Germline assignment: CDR1 SGHTA and CDR2 FQGTGA. CDR3 DNA: TGTGCCAGCAGCTTAACCAGGTTCACCGGGGAGCTGTTTTTT. Its translation: CASSLTRFTGELFF.